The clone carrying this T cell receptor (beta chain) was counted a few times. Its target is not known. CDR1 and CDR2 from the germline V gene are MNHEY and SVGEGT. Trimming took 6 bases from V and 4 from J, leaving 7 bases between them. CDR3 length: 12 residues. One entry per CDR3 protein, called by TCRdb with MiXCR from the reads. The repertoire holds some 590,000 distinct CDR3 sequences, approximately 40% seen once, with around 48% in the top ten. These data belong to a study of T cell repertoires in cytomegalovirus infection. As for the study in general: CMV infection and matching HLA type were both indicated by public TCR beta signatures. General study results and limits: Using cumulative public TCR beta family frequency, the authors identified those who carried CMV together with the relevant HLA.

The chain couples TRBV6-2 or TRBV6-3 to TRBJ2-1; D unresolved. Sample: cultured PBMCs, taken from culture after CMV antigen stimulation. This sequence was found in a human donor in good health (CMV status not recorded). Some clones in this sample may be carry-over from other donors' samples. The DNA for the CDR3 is TGTGCCAGCAGGGACGAATACAATGAGCAGTTCTTC. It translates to CASRDEYNEQFF.